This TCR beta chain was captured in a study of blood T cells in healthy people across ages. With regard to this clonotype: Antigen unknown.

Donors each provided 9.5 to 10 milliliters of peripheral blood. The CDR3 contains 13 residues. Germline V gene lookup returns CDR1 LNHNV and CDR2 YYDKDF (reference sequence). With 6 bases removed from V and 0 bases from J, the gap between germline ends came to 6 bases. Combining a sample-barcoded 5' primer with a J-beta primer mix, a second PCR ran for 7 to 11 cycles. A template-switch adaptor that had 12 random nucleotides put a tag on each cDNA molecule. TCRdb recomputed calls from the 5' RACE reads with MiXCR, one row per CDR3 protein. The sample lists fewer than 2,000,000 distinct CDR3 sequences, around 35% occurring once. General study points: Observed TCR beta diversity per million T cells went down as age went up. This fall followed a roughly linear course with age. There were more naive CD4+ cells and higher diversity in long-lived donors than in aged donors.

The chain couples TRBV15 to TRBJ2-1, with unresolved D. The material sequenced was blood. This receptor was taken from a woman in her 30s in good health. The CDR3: CATRANSYNEQFF. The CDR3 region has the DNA TGTGCCACCAGGGCCAACTCCTACAATGAGCAGTTCTTC.